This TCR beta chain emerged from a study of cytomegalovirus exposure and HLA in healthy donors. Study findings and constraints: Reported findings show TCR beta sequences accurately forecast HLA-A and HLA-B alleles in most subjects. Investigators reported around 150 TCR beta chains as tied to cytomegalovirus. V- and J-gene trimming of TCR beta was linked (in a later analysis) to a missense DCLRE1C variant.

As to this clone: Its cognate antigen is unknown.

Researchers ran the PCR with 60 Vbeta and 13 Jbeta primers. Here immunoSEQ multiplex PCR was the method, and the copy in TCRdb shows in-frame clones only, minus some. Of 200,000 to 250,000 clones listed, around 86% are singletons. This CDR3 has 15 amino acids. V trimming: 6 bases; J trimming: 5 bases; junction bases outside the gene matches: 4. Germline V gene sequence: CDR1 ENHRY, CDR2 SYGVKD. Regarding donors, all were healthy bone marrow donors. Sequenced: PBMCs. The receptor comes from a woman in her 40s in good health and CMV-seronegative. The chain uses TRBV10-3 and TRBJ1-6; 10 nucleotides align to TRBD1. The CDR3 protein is CAIRAGTGDNSPLHF. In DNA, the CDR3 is TGTGCCATCAGGGCCGGGACAGGGGATAATTCACCCCTCCACTTT.